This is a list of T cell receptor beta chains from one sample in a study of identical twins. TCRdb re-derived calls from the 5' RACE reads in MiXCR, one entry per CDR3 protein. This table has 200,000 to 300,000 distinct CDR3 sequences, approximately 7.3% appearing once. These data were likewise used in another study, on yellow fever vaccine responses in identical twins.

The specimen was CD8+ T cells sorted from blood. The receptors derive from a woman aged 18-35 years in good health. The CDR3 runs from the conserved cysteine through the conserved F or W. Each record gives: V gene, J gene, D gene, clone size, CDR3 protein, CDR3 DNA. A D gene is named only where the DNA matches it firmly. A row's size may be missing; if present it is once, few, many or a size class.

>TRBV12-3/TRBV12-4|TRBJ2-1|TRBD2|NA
CASSFIAGGPKPSYNEQFF
TGTGCCAGCAGTTTTATAGCGGGAGGGCCAAAGCCCTCCTACAATGAGCAGTTCTTC
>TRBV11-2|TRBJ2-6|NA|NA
CASSNTGGTGANVLTF
TGTGCCAGCAGTAACACTGGGGGTACTGGGGCCAACGTCCTGACTTTC
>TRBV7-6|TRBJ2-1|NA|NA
CASSLSLAGRIWFF
TGTGCCAGCAGCTTAAGTCTTGCTGGGCGGATTTGGTTCTTC
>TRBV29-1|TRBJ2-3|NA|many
CSVEGDGFTDTQYF
TGCAGCGTTGAGGGGGACGGATTCACAGATACGCAGTATTTT
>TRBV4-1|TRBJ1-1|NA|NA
CASSQGVPNTEAFF
TGCGCCAGCAGCCAAGGGGTCCCGAACACTGAAGCTTTCTTT
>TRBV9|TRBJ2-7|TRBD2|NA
CASSVEGGTSGIYEQYF
TGTGCCAGCAGCGTAGAAGGTGGGACTAGCGGGATTTACGAGCAGTACTTC
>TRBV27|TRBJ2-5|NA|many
CASTNEWGGAHETQYF
TGTGCCAGCACCAACGAGTGGGGGGGGGCCCATGAGACCCAGTACTTC
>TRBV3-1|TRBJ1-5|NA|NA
CASSQGPRQPQHF
TGTGCCAGCAGCCAAGGGCCCAGGCAGCCCCAGCATTTT
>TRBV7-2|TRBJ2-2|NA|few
CASSLRTAEAGELFF
TGTGCCAGCAGCTTAAGGACAGCGGAAGCCGGGGAGCTGTTTTTT
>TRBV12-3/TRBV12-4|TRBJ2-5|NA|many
CASSKDWQETQYF
TGTGCCAGCAGTAAAGACTGGCAAGAGACCCAGTACTTC
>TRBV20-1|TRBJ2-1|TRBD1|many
CSVQGTSEEQFF
TGCAGTGTACAGGGGACCTCGGAAGAGCAGTTCTTC
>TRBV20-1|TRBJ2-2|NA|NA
CSARKPSSDTGELFF
TGCAGTGCTAGAAAGCCGTCTTCAGACACCGGGGAGCTGTTTTTT
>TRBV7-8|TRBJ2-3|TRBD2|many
CASSPRLAGGTDTQYF
TGTGCCAGCAGCCCCCGACTAGCGGGAGGCACAGATACGCAGTATTTT
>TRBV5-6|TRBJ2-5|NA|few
CASSPSRGAAPFKETQYF
TGTGCCAGCAGCCCGAGTCGCGGGGCGGCTCCATTTAAGGAGACCCAGTACTTC
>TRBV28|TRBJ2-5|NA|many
CASSLFSYREETQYF
TGTGCCAGCAGTTTATTCTCCTACAGGGAGGAGACCCAGTACTTC
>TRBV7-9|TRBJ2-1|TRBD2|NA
CASSSAGTRGNEQFF
TGTGCCAGCAGCTCAGCCGGGACTAGAGGTAATGAGCAGTTCTTC
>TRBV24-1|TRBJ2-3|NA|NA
CATSRTGSGSGGDTQYF
TGTGCCACATCTCGGACAGGAAGCGGATCAGGGGGGGATACGCAGTATTTT
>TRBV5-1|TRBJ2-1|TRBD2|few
CASSFSGDLYNEQFF
TGCGCCAGCAGCTTCAGCGGGGACCTATACAATGAGCAGTTCTTC
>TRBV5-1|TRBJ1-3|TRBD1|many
CASSFDPHDRAGNTIYF
TGCGCCAGCAGCTTCGACCCTCACGACAGGGCCGGAAACACCATATATTTT
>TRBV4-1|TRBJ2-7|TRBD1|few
CASSQATGGYEQYF
TGCGCCAGCAGCCAAGCGACAGGGGGCTACGAGCAGTACTTC
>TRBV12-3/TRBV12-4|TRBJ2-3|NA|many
CASSLLSTDTQYF
TGTGCCAGCAGTTTACTATCCACAGATACGCAGTATTTT
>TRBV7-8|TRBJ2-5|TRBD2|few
CASSRWGRTSLQETQYF
TGTGCCAGCAGTAGGTGGGGCAGGACTAGTCTCCAAGAGACCCAGTACTTC
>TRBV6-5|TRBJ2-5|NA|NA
CASSYTPAGLETQYF
TGTGCCAGCAGTTACACCCCTGCAGGGTTAGAGACCCAGTACTTC
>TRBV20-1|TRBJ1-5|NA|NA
CSARDHPGSNQPQHF
TGCAGTGCTAGAGATCATCCGGGAAGCAATCAGCCCCAGCATTTT
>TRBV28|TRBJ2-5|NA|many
CASSLRRETQYF
TGTGCCAGCAGTTTAAGGCGAGAGACCCAGTACTTC
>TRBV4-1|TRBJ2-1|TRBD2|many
CASSPRTSGGSSSYNEQFF
TGCGCCAGCAGCCCCCGGACTAGCGGGGGGTCGAGCTCCTACAATGAGCAGTTCTTC
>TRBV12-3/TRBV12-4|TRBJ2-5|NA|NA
CASSPPGQSQETQYF
TGTGCCAGCTCCCCCCCAGGACAGTCCCAAGAGACCCAGTACTTC
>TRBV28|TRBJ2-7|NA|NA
CASLGVGSYEQYF
TGTGCCAGCCTGGGGGTGGGCTCCTACGAGCAGTACTTC
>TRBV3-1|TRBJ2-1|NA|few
CASSLEGTGRGDEQFF
TGTGCCAGCAGCCTCGAGGGCACCGGCCGAGGGGATGAGCAGTTCTTC
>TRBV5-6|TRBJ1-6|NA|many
CASSLGSGSLTLHF
TGTGCCAGCAGCTTGGGGAGCGGGTCGCTTACCCTCCACTTT
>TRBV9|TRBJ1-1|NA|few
CASSPLGQRNTEAFF
TGTGCCAGCAGCCCTCTTGGGCAAAGAAACACTGAAGCTTTCTTT
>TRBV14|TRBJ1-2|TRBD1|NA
CASSERSGGQILYGYTF
TGTGCCAGCAGCGAAAGATCCGGGGGACAGATACTCTATGGCTACACCTTC
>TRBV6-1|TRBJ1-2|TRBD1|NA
CASTPSRPGTANYGYTF
TGTGCCTCCACCCCTTCCCGACCCGGGACAGCTAACTATGGCTACACCTTC
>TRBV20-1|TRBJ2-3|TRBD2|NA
CSVAWVAGVTDTQYF
TGCAGTGTCGCGTGGGTAGCGGGGGTAACAGATACGCAGTATTTT
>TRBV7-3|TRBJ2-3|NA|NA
CASSPTGTSDTQYF
TGTGCCAGCAGCCCGACTGGTACGTCAGATACGCAGTATTTT
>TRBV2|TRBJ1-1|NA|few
CASTEDTVGQKATEAFF
TGTGCCAGCACAGAGGATACGGTCGGACAGAAGGCCACTGAAGCTTTCTTT
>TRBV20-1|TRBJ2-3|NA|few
CSATGTESTDTQYF
TGCAGTGCCACCGGGACTGAAAGCACAGATACGCAGTATTTT
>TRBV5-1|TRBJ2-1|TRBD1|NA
CASSFSGGRNNEQFF
TGCGCCAGCAGCTTCTCAGGGGGCCGGAACAATGAGCAGTTCTTC
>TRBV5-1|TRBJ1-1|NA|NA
CASSPRQETYTLTEAFF
TGCGCCAGCAGCCCCCGACAGGAGACGTACACTTTGACTGAAGCTTTCTTT
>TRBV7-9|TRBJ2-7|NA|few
CASGGDGTAYEQYF
TGTGCCAGCGGGGGGGACGGGACAGCCTACGAGCAGTACTTC
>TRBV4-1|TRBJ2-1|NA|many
CASSQLNEQFF
TGCGCCAGCAGCCAATTAAATGAGCAGTTCTTC
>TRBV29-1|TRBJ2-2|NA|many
CSVDTENTGELFF
TGCAGCGTTGATACCGAAAACACCGGGGAGCTGTTTTTT
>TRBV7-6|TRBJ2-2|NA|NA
CASSLVRGAGVAPGELFF
TGTGCCAGCAGCTTAGTTCGCGGGGCAGGGGTAGCACCCGGGGAGCTGTTTTTT
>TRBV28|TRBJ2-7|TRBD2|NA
CASSFATSVSYEQYF
TGTGCCAGCAGTTTCGCGACTAGCGTCTCCTACGAGCAGTACTTC
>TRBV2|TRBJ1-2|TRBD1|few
CASSEEVTGGSNYGYTF
TGTGCCAGCAGTGAAGAAGTGACAGGGGGCAGTAACTATGGCTACACCTTC
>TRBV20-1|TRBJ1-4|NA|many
CSAGPREGAKDEKLFF
TGCAGTGCTGGGCCCAGGGAAGGGGCTAAGGATGAAAAACTGTTTTTT
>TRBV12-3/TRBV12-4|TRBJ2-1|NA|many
CASLPGDHYNEQFF
TGTGCCAGTCTTCCCGGGGACCACTACAATGAGCAGTTCTTC
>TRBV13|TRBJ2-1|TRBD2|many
CASSPRTSAEQFF
TGTGCCAGCAGCCCCCGGACTAGCGCCGAGCAGTTCTTC
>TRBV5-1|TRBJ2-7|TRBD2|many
CASSLPSSGSSYEQYF
TGCGCCAGCAGCTTGCCATCTAGCGGCAGCTCCTACGAGCAGTACTTC
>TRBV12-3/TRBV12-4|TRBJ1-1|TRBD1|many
CASSEDRGEFEAFF
TGTGCCAGCAGTGAGGACAGGGGCGAGTTCGAAGCTTTCTTT
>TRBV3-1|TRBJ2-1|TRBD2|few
CASSQENGSGGFLNEQFF
TGTGCCAGCAGCCAAGAAAATGGTAGCGGGGGGTTTTTAAATGAGCAGTTCTTC
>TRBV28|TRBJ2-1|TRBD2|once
CASSFQTSGINEQFF
TGTGCCAGCAGTTTCCAGACTAGCGGGATAAATGAGCAGTTCTTC
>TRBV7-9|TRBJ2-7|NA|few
CASSGGASYEQYF
TGTGCCAGCAGCGGGGGGGCCTCCTACGAGCAGTACTTC
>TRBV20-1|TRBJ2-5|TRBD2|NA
CSAGGLAETQYF
TGCAGTGCTGGGGGACTAGCGGAGACCCAGTACTTC
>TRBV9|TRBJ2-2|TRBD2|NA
CASNFGAGDVGELFF
TGTGCCAGCAACTTCGGGGCGGGAGATGTCGGGGAGCTGTTTTTT
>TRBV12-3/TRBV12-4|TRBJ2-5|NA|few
CASSLAVYQETQYF
TGTGCCAGCAGTTTAGCTGTGTACCAAGAGACCCAGTACTTC